Presented here are 2 T cell receptor beta chains from one specimen sequenced in a study of CD8 T cells in Susac syndrome. An amount of RNA that ranged from roughly 0.5 to 1 ug was reverse transcribed with random hexamers. MiXCR, applied by TCRdb to the immunoSEQ multiplex PCR reads, yields one record per CDR3 protein. The sample gives 90,000 to 150,000 distinct CDR3 sequences, 93% of which show up once; just under 0.095% is in the top ten. Source material: CD4+ T cells from PBMCs. The receptors come from a human donor with multiple sclerosis.

The rearrangement links TRBV20-1 to TRBJ2-5; D possibly corresponds to TRBD2 (5 bases). Germline CDR1 reads DFQATT; CDR2 reads SNEGSKA (reference sequence). CDR3 length: 12 amino acids. V was cut by 2 bases and J by 5 bases, with 9 bases left in between. The CDR3: CSARTSGETQYF. The CDR3 coding sequence is TGCAGTGCTAGAACCTCGGGGGAGACCCAGTACTTC.

The chain carries TRBV9 and TRBJ2-2; 10 bases are a match to TRBD1. The germline V gene has CDR1 SGDLS and CDR2 YYNGEE. The CDR3 runs to 15 residues. Trimming took 2 bases from V and 4 from J; bases not matched to a gene: 2. CDR3: CASSVGQGSTGELFF. CDR3 sequence (DNA): TGTGCCAGCAGCGTGGGACAGGGGTCCACCGGGGAGCTGTTTTTT.